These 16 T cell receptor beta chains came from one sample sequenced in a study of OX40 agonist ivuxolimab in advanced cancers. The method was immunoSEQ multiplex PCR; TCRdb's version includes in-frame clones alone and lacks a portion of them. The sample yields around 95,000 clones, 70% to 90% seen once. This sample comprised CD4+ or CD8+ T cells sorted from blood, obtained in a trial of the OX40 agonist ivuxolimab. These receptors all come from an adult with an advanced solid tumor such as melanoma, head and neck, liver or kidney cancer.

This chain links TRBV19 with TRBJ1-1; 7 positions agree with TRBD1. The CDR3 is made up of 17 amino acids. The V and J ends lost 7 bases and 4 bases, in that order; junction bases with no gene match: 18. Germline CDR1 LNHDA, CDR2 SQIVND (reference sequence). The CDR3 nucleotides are TGTGCCAGTACCAAACAGGGGACCAGGATTGTTTTCACTGAAGCTTTCTTT. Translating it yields CASTKQGTRIVFTEAFF. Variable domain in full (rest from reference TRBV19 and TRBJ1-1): DGGITQSPKYLFRKEGQNVTLSCEQNLNHDAMYWYRQDPGQGLRLIYYSQIVNDFQKGDIAEGYSVSREKKESFPLTVTSAQKNPTAFYLCASTKQGTRIVFTEAFFGQGTRLTVV.

This chain's CDR3 is CASSYFRGYTGELFF. CDR3 coding DNA: TGTGCCAGCAGTTATTTTCGGGGGTACACCGGGGAGCTGTTTTTT. V gene TRBV6-5 combines with J gene TRBJ2-2; D is perhaps TRBD2 (6 bases). With 3 bases removed from V and 3 bases from J, the gap between germline ends came to 11 bases. The CDR3 spans 15 residues. The germline gives CDR1 MNHEY, CDR2 SVGAGI.

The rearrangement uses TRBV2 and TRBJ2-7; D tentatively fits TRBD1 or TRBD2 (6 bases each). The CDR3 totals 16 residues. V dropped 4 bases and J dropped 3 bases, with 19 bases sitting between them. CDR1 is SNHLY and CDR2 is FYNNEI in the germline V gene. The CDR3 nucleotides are TGTGCCAGCAGTGCGGCCCGAGGGGGGCGCATCTACGAGCAGTACTTC. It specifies CASSAARGGRIYEQYF.

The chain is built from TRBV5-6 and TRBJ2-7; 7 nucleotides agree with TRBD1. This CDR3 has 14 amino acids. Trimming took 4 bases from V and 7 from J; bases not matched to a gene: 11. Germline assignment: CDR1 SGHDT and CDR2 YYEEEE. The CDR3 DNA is TGTGCCAGCAGCGTCACACAGGGGCTCGGAGAGCAGTACTTC. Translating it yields CASSVTQGLGEQYF.

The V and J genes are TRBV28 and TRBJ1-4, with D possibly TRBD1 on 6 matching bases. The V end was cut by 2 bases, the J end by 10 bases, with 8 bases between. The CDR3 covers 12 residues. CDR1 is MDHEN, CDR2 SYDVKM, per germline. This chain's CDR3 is CASSLQGIKLFF. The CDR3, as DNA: TGTGCCAGCAGTTTACAGGGGATAAAACTGTTTTTT.

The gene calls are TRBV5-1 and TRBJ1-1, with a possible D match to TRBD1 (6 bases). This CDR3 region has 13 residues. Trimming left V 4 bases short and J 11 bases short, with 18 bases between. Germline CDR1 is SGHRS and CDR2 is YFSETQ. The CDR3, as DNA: TGCGCCAGCAGCCCCTTATTGACAGGTACGGCTTTCTTT. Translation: CASSPLLTGTAFF.

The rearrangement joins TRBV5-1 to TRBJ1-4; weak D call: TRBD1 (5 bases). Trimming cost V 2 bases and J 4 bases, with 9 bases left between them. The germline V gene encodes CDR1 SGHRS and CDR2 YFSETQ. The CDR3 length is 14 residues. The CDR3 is CASSFRDGNEKLFF. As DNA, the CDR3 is TGCGCCAGCAGCTTCCGGGACGGTAATGAAAAACTGTTTTTT.

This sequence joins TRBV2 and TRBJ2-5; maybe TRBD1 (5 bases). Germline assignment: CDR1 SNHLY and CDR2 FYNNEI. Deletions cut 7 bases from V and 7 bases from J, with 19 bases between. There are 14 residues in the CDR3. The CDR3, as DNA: TGTGCCAGCACTCAAACGGTAGGGGTGGCGACCCAGTACTTC. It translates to CASTQTVGVATQYF.

The CDR3 sequence is CASSEARGIQETQYF. The CDR3 region has the DNA TGTGCCAGCAGTGAAGCGAGGGGAATCCAAGAGACCCAGTACTTC. V is TRBV2 and J is TRBJ2-5; possibly TRBD1 or TRBD2 for D (5 bases each). Per the germline V gene, CDR1 is SNHLY and CDR2 is FYNNEI. This CDR3 contains 15 residues. V was clipped by 0 bases and J by 1 base, with 9 bases between them.

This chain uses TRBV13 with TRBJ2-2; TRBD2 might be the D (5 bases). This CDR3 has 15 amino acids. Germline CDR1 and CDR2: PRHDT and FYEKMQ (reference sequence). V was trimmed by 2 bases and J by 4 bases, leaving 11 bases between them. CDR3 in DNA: TGTGCCAGCAGCTTAACAGACTACTCCACCGGGGAGCTGTTTTTT. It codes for CASSLTDYSTGELFF.

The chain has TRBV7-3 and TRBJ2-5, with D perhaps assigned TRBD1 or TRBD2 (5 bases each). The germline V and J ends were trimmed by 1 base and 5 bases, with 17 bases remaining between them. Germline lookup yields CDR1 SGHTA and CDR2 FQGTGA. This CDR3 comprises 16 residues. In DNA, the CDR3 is TGTGCCAGCAGCTTAAAGGGGAGCGGCAATGGGGAGACCCAGTACTTC. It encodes CASSLKGSGNGETQYF. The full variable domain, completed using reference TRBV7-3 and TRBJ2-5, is GAGVSQTPSNKVTEKGKYVELRCDPISGHTALYWYRQSLGQGPEFLIYFQGTGAADDSGLPNDRFFAVRPEGSVSTLKIQRTERGDSAVYLCASSLKGSGNGETQYFGPGTRLLVL.

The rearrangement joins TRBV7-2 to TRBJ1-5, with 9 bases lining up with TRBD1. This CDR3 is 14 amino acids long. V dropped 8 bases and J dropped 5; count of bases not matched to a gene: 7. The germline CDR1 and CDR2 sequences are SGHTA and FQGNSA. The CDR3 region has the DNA TGTGCCAGCGGCATGGGACAGGGTTATCAGCCCCAGCATTTT. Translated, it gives CASGMGQGYQPQHF. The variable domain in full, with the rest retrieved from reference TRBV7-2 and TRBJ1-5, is GAGVSQSPSNKVTEKGKDVELRCDPISGHTALYWYRQSLGQGLEFLIYFQGNSAPDKSGLPSDRFSAERTGGSVSTLTIQRTQQEDSAVYLCASGMGQGYQPQHFGDGTRLSIL.

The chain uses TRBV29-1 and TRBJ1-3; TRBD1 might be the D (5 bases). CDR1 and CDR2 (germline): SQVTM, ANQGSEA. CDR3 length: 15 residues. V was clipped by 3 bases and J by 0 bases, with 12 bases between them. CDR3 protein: CSVEGRGNSGNTIYF. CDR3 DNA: TGCAGCGTTGAGGGACGGGGAAACTCTGGAAACACCATATATTTT.

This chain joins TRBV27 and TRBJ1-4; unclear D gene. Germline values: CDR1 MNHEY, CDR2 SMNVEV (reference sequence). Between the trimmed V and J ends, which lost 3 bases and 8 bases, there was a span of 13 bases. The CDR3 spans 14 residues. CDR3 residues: CASSLDCWVEKLFF. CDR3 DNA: TGTGCCAGCAGTTTGGACTGCTGGGTGGAAAAACTGTTTTTT. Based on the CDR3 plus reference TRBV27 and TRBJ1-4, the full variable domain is EAQVTQNPRYLITVTGKKLTVTCSQNMNHEYMSWYRQDPGLGLRQIYYSMNVEVTDKGDVPEGYKVSRKEKRNFPLILESPSPNQTSLYFCASSLDCWVEKLFFGSGTQLSVL.

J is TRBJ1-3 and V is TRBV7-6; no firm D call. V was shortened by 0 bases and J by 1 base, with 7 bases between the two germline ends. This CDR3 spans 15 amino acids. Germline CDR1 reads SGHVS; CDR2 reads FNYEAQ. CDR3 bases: TGTGCCAGCAGCTTAGCGTTCGCTTCTGGAAACACCATATATTTT. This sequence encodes CASSLAFASGNTIYF.

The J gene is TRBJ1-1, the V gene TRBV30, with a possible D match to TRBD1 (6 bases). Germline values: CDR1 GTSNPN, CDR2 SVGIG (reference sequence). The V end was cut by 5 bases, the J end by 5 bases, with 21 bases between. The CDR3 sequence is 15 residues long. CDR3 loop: CAWLSGELGRTEAFF. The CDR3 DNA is TGTGCCTGGTTGTCAGGGGAATTGGGGAGAACTGAAGCTTTCTTT.